These 21 T cell receptor beta chains originate from one sample sequenced in a study of shared T cell receptors in the human thymus. Clones were read by immunoSEQ multiplex PCR, and TCRdb kept only the in-frame ones, dropping some. The sample gives 550,000 to 800,000 clones, roughly 88% of which show up once; roughly 0.01% is in the top ten. The same sample was also used in a study of human thymus T cells.

Sequenced sample: thymocytes. These receptors were obtained from a girl under three years old with a congenital heart defect.

This chain uses TRBV5-1 with TRBJ1-4; TRBD1 aligns across 9 bases. The CDR3 has 14 residues. J lost 8 bases, V lost 5 bases, and 7 bases had no gene match. The V gene's germline CDR1 is SGHRS and CDR2 YFSETQ. In DNA, the CDR3 is TGCGCCAGCAGAGAGACAGGGGGGGAGGAAAAACTGTTTTTT. Translated, it gives CASRETGGEEKLFF.

V and J are TRBV5-4 and TRBJ1-1; 11 nucleotides align to TRBD1. V lost 4 bases, J lost 7 bases, and 9 bases stayed unmatched. This CDR3 spans 15 amino acids. Germline-derived CDR1 and CDR2 are SGHNT and YYREEE (reference sequence). The CDR3 DNA sequence: TGTGCCAGCAGCCTCTACCCCGGGACAGGGGGTGAAGCTTTCTTT. It encodes CASSLYPGTGGEAFF.

This sequence joins TRBV11-2 and TRBJ2-7; D is possibly TRBD2 (5 bases). The CDR3 consists of 15 residues. Trimming left V 6 bases short and J 0 bases short, with 15 bases between. Germline V lookup: CDR1 SGHAT, CDR2 FQNNGV. The CDR3 DNA reads TGTGCCAGCAGACTAGAAAGCCTGAGCTCCTACGAGCAGTACTTC. This translates into CASRLESLSSYEQYF. The variable domain in full, completed from reference TRBV11-2 and TRBJ2-7, reads EAGVAQSPRYKIIEKRQSVAFWCNPISGHATLYWYQQILGQGPKLLIQFQNNGVVDDSQLPKDRFSAERLKGVDSTLKIQPAKLEDSAVYLCASRLESLSSYEQYFGPGTRLTVT.

This clone was picked up one time. This chain connects TRBV18 to TRBJ1-1; D is unresolved. V shed 8 bases and J shed 2 bases, with 6 bases lying between them. The CDR3 loop spans 11 amino acids. Germline assignment: CDR1 KGHSH and CDR2 LQKENI. DNA of the CDR3: TGTGCCAGCACCCTAAACACTGAAGCTTTCTTT. It encodes CASTLNTEAFF.

The rearrangement joins TRBV4-1 to TRBJ1-6; possible D gene TRBD1, 6 bases. V was shortened by 4 bases and J by 9 bases, with 25 bases between the two germline ends. The CDR3 runs 18 residues. Looked up from germline, CDR1 is MGHRA and CDR2 is YSYEKL. CDR3 DNA: TGCGCCAGCAGCCGCGAGCCGGGACATCCTCGTGGAGGTTCACCCCTCCACTTT. Its translation: CASSREPGHPRGGSPLHF.

The CDR3 loop is CASSEANQPQHF. DNA for the CDR3: TGTGCCAGCAGTGAGGCCAATCAGCCCCAGCATTTT. The rearrangement links TRBV25-1 to TRBJ1-5; D is uncertain. The CDR3 has 12 residues. CDR1 and CDR2 (germline): MGHDK, SYGVNS. Deletions cut 3 bases from V and 3 bases from J, with 3 bases between.

V gene TRBV6-1 combines with J gene TRBJ1-2; D is unclear. V dropped 0 bases and J dropped 3 bases, with 8 bases sitting between them. This CDR3 comprises 14 residues. From germline, CDR1 is MNHNS and CDR2 SASEGT. The CDR3, as DNA: TGTGCCAGCAGTGAAGCGAGGGTTGACTATGGCTACACCTTC. It yields the protein CASSEARVDYGYTF.

The CDR3 nucleotides are TGTGCCAGCTCTCCTCAGAACAGGGGAGCCTATGGCTACACCTTC. This encodes CASSPQNRGAYGYTF. This chain connects TRBV18 to TRBJ1-2, with 7 bases that match TRBD1. Germline assignment: CDR1 KGHSH and CDR2 LQKENI. Losses at the gene ends were 6 bases for V and 4 bases for J; bases not matched to a gene: 11. The CDR3 runs 15 residues.

The chain employs TRBV5-1 and TRBJ1-2; tentatively, D is TRBD1 (5 bases). Germline lookup yields CDR1 SGHRS and CDR2 YFSETQ. CDR3 length: 19 amino acids. Trimming removed 0 bases from V and 10 bases from J, with 31 bases in between. The CDR3 nucleotides read TGCGCCAGCAGCTTGGTGGGGTCCGGGACTTCTCAGTACCCATGTGCCTACACCTTC. This translates into CASSLVGSGTSQYPCAYTF.

The chain links TRBV25-1 to TRBJ1-1; tentatively, D is TRBD1 (5 bases). Germline-derived CDR1 and CDR2 are MGHDK and SYGVNS. Trimming stripped 4 bases from V and 10 bases from J, with 19 bases between. The CDR3 consists of 14 residues. For the CDR3, the DNA is TGTGCCAGCAGTGTAGCAGGGAGGCCTGCGGTAGCTTTCTTT. Its translation is CASSVAGRPAVAFF.

The chain links TRBV19 to TRBJ1-4, with D perhaps matching TRBD1 (6 bases). Germline CDR1 reads LNHDA; CDR2 reads SQIVND (reference sequence). This CDR3 contains 15 residues. V gave up 5 bases and J gave up 8 bases, with 18 bases separating them. The CDR3 here is CASSPRTVLREKLFF. CDR3 bases: TGTGCCAGTAGTCCCAGGACAGTATTGCGGGAAAAACTGTTTTTT.

The CDR3 DNA is TGTGCCAGCAGTCAATATCCGACTAGCGGGGGGGCGACGCAGTATTTT. It specifies CASSQYPTSGGATQYF. V usage is TRBV6-8 and J usage is TRBJ2-3; 14 bases align to TRBD2. The CDR3 contains 16 residues. V shed 5 bases and J 9 bases; nucleotides not matched to a gene: 10. CDR1 MNHGY and CDR2 SAAAGT come from the germline V gene.

The rearrangement links TRBV6-5 to TRBJ2-7; maybe TRBD1 (5 bases). Trimming took off 0 bases at V and 3 bases at J, with 9 bases between the two ends. CDR3 size: 14 residues. The V gene's germline CDR1 is MNHEY and CDR2 SVGAGI. Here the CDR3 DNA reads TGTGCCAGCAGTTACTCACCCAGGGACTACGAGCAGTACTTC. Its translation is CASSYSPRDYEQYF.

CDR3 residues: CASSRRGPTGNTIYF. The CDR3 DNA reads TGTGCCAGCAGCCGCAGGGGGCCGACTGGAAACACCATATATTTT. The chain combines TRBV27 with TRBJ1-3; 8 positions agree with TRBD1. The V gene's germline CDR1 is MNHEY and CDR2 SMNVEV (reference sequence). The CDR3 runs 15 residues. The trim removed 6 bases at V and 2 bases at J, leaving 6 bases unmatched.

The chain carries TRBV2 and TRBJ1-4; unclear D gene. Trimming took off 7 bases at V and 8 bases at J, with 14 bases between the two ends. Germline V gives CDR1 SNHLY, CDR2 FYNNEI. The CDR3 consists of 13 residues. The CDR3 sequence is CASKRPRKEKLFF. The DNA of the CDR3 is TGTGCCAGCAAGAGGCCCCGGAAAGAAAAACTGTTTTTT.

A remark on this clone: This specimen includes other DNA sequences encoding the same CDR3. The CDR3 loop is CASSSQETQYF. The DNA for the CDR3 is TGTGCCAGCAGCTCTCAAGAGACCCAGTACTTC. V and J are TRBV7-2 and TRBJ2-5; D call uncertain. V was clipped by 4 bases and J by 2 bases, with 2 bases between them. Germline CDR1 and CDR2: SGHTA and FQGNSA. The CDR3 is 11 amino acids.

The gene calls are TRBV29-1 and TRBJ1-2; 12 bases line up with TRBD1. V lost 4 bases to trimming and J lost 5 bases; unmatched junction nucleotides: 2. Germline V gene sequence: CDR1 SQVTM, CDR2 ANQGSEA. The CDR3 contains 13 residues. CDR3 sequence (DNA): TGCAGCGTTGGGGGACAGGGGGCTTATGGCTACACCTTC. This codes for CSVGGQGAYGYTF.

This chain links TRBV7-9 with TRBJ1-2; 8 bases map to TRBD1. This CDR3 has 16 residues. V shed 4 bases and J 6 bases; nucleotides not matched to a gene: 13. From germline, CDR1 is SEHNR and CDR2 FQNEAQ (reference sequence). The CDR3 sequence is CASSSRTGYFPDGYTF. The CDR3, as DNA: TGTGCCAGCAGCTCTAGGACAGGGTATTTTCCCGATGGCTACACCTTC.

The genes are TRBV4-1 and TRBJ2-3; 9 bases fit TRBD2. Germline V gene sequence: CDR1 MGHRA, CDR2 YSYEKL. V shed 0 bases and J 2 bases; nucleotides not matched to a gene: 3. CDR3 length equals 16 residues. The CDR3 loop is CASSQDSGGHTDTQYF. The CDR3 nucleotides are TGCGCCAGCAGCCAAGATAGCGGGGGTCACACAGATACGCAGTATTTT.

The V call is TRBV5-6, the J call TRBJ1-2, with 11 bases that match TRBD1. V trimming: 4 bases; J trimming: 6 bases; junction bases outside the gene matches: 17. The CDR3 contains 18 residues. CDR1 SGHDT and CDR2 YYEEEE come from the germline V gene. The CDR3 here is CASSPGRGQGDPYDGYTF. Written as DNA, the CDR3 is TGTGCCAGCAGCCCGGGACGGGGACAGGGGGACCCTTACGATGGCTACACCTTC. Together with reference TRBV5-6 and TRBJ1-2, the CDR3 gives the full variable domain: DAGVTQSPTHLIKTRGQQVTLRCSPKSGHDTVSWYQQALGQGPQFIFQYYEEEERQRGNFPDRFSGHQFPNYSSELNVNALLLGDSALYLCASSPGRGQGDPYDGYTFGSGTRLTVV.

This chain links TRBV18 with TRBJ1-5; 8 bases are a match to TRBD1. This CDR3 comprises 21 residues. V lost 1 base to trimming and J lost 0 bases; unmatched junction nucleotides: 17. Germline-derived CDR1 and CDR2 are KGHSH and LQKENI. The CDR3 region has the DNA TGTGCCAGCTCACCACATCCCCCCTCAGACAGGGGCCATTATAGCAATCAGCCCCAGCATTTT. Amino acid sequence: CASSPHPPSDRGHYSNQPQHF.